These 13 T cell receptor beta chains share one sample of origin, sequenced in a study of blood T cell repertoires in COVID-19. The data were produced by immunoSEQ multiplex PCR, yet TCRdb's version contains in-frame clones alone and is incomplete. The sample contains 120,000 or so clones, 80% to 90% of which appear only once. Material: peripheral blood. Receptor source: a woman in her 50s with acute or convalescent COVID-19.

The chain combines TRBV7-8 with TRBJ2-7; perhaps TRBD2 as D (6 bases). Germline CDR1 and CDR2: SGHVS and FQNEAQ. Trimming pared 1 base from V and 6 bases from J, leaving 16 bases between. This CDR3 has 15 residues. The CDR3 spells CASSLGGAGRGEQYF. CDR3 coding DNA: TGTGCCAGCAGCTTAGGAGGGGCGGGAAGGGGCGAGCAGTACTTC.

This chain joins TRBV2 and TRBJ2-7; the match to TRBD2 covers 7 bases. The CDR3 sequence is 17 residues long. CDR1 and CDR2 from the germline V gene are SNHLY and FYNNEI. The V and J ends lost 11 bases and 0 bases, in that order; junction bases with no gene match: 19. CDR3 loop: CADSIGEGTQNSYEQYF. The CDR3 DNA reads TGTGCCGACAGCATTGGGGAGGGCACCCAGAACTCCTACGAGCAGTACTTC.

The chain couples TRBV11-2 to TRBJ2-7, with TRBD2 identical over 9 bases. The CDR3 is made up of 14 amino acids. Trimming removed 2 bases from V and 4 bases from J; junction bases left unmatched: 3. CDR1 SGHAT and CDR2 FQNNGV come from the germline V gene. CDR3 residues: CASSLRTSVYEQYF. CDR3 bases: TGTGCCAGCAGCTTAAGGACTAGCGTTTACGAGCAGTACTTC.

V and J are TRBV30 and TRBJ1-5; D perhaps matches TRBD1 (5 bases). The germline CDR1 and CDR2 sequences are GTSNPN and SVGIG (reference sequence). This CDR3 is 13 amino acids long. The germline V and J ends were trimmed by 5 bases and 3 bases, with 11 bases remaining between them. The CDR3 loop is CAWGTEDNQPQHF. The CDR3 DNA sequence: TGTGCCTGGGGGACGGAGGACAATCAGCCCCAGCATTTT.

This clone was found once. The CDR3 region is CASSLQGSTEAFF. The CDR3 coding sequence is TGTGCCAGCAGTTTACAGGGGAGCACTGAAGCTTTCTTT. The V gene is TRBV12-3 or TRBV12-4, the J gene TRBJ1-1, with TRBD1 as a possible D gene (6 bases). This CDR3 contains 13 residues. V was pared by 2 bases and J by 4 bases, with 8 bases between.

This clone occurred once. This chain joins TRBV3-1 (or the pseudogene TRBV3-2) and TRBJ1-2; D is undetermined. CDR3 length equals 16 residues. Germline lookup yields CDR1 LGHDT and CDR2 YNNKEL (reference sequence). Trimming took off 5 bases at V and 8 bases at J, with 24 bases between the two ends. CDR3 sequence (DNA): TGTGCCAGCAGCTCCGGGATCTCTGGCCTCCTGGGGGGCTACACCTTC. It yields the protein CASSSGISGLLGGYTF.

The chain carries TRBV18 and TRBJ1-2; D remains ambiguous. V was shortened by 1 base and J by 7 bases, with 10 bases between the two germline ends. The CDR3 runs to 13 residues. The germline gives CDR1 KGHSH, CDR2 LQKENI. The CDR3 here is CASSPREVSGYTF. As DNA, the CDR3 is TGTGCCAGCTCACCACGAGAGGTCTCTGGCTACACCTTC.

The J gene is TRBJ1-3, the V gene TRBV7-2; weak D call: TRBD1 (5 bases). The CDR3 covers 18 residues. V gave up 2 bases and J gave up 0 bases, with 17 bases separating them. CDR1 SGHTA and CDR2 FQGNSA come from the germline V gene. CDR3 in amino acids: CASSLWGPTASSGNTIYF. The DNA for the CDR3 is TGTGCCAGCAGCTTATGGGGTCCGACAGCGAGCTCTGGAAACACCATATATTTT. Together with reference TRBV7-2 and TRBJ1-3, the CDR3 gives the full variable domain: GAGVSQSPSNKVTEKGKDVELRCDPISGHTALYWYRQSLGQGLEFLIYFQGNSAPDKSGLPSDRFSAERTGGSVSTLTIQRTQQEDSAVYLCASSLWGPTASSGNTIYFGEGSWLTVV.

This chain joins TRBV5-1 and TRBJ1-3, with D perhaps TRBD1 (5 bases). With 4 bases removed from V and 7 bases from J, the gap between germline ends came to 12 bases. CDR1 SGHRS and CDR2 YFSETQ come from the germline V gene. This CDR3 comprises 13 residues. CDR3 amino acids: CASSAGLGNTIYF. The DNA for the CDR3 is TGCGCCAGCAGCGCGGGACTAGGGAACACCATATATTTT.

For the CDR3, the DNA is TGTGCCAGCAGCTTAGGCCGGGAGACCCAGTACTTC. It encodes CASSLGRETQYF. This rearrangement joins TRBV7-2 to TRBJ2-5, with D uncertain. CDR1 and CDR2 from the germline V gene are SGHTA and FQGNSA. V gave up 1 base and J gave up 5 bases, with 5 bases separating them. This CDR3 has 12 residues.

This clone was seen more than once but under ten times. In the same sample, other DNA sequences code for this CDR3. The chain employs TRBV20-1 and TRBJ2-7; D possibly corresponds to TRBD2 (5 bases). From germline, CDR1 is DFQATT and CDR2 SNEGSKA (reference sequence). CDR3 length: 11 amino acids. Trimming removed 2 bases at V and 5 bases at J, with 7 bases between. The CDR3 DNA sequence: TGCAGTGCTAGAAGCGGCCACGAGCAGTACTTC. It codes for CSARSGHEQYF.

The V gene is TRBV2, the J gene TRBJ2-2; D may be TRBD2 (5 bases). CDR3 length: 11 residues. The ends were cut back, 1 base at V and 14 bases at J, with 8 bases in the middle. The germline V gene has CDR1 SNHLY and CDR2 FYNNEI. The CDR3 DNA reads TGTGCCAGCAGTGAAGTCGGGATCCTGTTTTTT. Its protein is CASSEVGILFF.

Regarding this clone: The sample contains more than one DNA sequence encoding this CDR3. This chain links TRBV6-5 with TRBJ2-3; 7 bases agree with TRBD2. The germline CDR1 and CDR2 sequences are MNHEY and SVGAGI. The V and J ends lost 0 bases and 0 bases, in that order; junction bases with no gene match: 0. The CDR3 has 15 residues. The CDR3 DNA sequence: TGTGCCAGCAGTTACTCTAGCGGGAGCACAGATACGCAGTATTTT. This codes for CASSYSSGSTDTQYF.